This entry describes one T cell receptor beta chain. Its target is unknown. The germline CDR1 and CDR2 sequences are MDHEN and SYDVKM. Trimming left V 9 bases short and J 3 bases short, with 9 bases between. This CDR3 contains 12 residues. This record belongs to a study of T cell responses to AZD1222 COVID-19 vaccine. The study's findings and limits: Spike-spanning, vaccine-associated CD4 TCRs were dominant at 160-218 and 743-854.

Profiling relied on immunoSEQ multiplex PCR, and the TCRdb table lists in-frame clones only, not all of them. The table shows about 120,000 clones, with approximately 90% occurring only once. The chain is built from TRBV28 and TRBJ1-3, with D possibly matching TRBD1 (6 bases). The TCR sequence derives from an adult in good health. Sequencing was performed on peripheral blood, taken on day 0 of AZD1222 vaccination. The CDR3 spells CASTGSGNTIYF. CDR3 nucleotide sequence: TGTGCCAGTACAGGGAGTGGAAACACCATATATTTT.